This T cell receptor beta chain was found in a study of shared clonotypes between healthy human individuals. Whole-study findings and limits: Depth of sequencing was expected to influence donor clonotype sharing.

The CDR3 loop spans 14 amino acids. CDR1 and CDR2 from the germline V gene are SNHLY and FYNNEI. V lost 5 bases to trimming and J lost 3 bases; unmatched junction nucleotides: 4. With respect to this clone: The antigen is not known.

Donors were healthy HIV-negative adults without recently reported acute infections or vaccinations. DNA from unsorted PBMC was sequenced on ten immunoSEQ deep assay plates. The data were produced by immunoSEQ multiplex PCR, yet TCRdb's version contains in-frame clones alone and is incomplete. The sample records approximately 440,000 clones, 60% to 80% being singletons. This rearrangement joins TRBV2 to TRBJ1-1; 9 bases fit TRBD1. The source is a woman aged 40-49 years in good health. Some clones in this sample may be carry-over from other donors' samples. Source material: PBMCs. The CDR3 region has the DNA TGTGCCAGCAGTCTGGACAGGGGCTACACTGAAGCTTTCTTT. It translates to CASSLDRGYTEAFF.